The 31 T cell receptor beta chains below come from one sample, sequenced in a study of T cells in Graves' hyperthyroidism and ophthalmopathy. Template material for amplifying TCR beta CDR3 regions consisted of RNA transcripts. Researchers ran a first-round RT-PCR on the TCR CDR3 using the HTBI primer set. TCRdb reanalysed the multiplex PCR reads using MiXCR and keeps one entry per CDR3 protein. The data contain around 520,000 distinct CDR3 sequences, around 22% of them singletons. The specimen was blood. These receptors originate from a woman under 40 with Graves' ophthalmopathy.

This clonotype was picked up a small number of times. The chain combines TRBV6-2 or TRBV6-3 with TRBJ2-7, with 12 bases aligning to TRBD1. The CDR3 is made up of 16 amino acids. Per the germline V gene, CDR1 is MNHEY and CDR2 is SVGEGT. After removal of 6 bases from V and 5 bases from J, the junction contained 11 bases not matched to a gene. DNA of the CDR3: TGTGCCAGCAGAATACTCCGGGACAGGGGGCGTAACGAGCAGTACTTC. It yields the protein CASRILRDRGRNEQYF.

CDR3 amino acids: CAWSNKGTEAFF. As DNA, the CDR3 is TGTGCCTGGAGTAATAAGGGGACTGAAGCTTTCTTT. The chain carries TRBV30 and TRBJ1-1, with D tentatively TRBD1 (5 bases). Trimming shortened V by 2 bases and J by 5 bases, and 9 bases separated the two germline ends. This CDR3 comprises 12 residues. Germline CDR1 reads GTSNPN; CDR2 reads SVGIG (reference sequence).

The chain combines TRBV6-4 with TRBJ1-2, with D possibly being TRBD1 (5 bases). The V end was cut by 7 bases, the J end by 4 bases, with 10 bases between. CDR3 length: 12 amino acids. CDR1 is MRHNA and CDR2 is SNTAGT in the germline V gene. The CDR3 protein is CASNRGTYGYTF. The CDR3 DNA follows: TGTGCCAGCAATAGAGGGACCTATGGCTACACCTTC.

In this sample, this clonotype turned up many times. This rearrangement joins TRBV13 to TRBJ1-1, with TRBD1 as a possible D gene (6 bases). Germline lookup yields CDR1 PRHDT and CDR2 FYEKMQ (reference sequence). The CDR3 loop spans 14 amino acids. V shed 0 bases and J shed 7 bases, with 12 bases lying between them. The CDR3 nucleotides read TGTGCCAGCAGCTTAGGCCGGGGGCGGGGTGAAGCTTTCTTT. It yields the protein CASSLGRGRGEAFF.

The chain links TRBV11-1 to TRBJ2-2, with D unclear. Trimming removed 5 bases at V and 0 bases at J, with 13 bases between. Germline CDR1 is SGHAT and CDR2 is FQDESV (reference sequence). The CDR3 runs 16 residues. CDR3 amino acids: CASSLIPRANTGELFF. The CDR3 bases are TGTGCCAGCAGCCTCATACCCAGAGCGAACACCGGGGAGCTGTTTTTT.

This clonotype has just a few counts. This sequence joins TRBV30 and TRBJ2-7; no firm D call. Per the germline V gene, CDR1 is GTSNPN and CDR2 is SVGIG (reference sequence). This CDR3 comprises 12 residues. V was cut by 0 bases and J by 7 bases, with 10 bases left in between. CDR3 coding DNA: TGTGCCTGGAGTGTCTTGTCGGAAGAGCAGTACTTC. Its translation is CAWSVLSEEQYF.

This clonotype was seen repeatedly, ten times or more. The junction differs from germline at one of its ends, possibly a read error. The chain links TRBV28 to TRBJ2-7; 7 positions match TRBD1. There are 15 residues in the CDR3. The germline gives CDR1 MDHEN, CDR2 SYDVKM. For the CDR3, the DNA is TGTGCCACCTCCGGCACCGGGACAGTCACCTACAAGCAGTACTTC. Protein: CATSGTGTVTYKQYF.

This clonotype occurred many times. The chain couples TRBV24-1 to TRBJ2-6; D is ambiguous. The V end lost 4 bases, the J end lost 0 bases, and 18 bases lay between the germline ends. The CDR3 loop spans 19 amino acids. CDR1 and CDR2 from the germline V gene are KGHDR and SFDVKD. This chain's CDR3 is CATSDSDVPYFSGANVLTF. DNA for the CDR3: TGTGCCACCAGTGACTCAGACGTACCCTATTTCTCTGGGGCCAACGTCCTGACTTTC.

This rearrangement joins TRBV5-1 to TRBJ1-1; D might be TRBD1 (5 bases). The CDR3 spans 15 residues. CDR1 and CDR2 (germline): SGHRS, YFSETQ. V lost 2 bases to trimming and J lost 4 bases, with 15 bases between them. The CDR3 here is CASSFQGGHGTEAFF. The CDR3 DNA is TGCGCCAGCAGCTTTCAGGGTGGTCATGGCACTGAAGCTTTCTTT.

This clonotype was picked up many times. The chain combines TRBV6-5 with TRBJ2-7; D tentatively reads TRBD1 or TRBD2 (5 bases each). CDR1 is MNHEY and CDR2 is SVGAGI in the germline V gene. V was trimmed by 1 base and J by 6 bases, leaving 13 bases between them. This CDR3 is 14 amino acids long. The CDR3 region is CASSYFGAGGEQYF. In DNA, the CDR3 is TGTGCCAGCAGTTACTTCGGGGCCGGTGGCGAGCAGTACTTC.

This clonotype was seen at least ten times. As DNA, the CDR3 is TGTGCCAGCAGCGATCTTGGTCCGGGGGTCTATGGCTACACCTTC. This codes for CASSDLGPGVYGYTF. The chain joins TRBV2 to TRBJ1-2, with a possible D match to TRBD1 (5 bases). With 6 bases removed from V and 4 bases from J, the gap between germline ends came to 18 bases. There are 15 residues in the CDR3. The germline V gene has CDR1 SNHLY and CDR2 FYNNEI.

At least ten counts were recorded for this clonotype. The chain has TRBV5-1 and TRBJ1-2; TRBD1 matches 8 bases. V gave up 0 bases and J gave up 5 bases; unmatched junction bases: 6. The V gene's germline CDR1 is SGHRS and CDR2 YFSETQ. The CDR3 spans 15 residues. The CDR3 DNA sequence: TGCGCCAGCAGCTTGGAACTGACAGGGGTTTATGGCTACACCTTC. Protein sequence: CASSLELTGVYGYTF.

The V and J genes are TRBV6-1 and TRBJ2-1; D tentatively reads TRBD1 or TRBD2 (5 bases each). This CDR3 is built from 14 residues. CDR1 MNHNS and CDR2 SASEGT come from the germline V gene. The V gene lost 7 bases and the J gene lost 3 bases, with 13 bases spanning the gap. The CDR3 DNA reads TGTGCCAGCAAACCGGGACGGGACTACAATGAGCAGTTCTTC. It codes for CASKPGRDYNEQFF.

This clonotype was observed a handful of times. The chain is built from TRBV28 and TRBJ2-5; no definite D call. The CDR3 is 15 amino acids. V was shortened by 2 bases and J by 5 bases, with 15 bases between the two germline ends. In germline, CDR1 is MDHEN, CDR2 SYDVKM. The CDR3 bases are TGTGCCAGCAGTTTAAGGGTGGGAACAAGGGAGACCCAGTACTTC. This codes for CASSLRVGTRETQYF.

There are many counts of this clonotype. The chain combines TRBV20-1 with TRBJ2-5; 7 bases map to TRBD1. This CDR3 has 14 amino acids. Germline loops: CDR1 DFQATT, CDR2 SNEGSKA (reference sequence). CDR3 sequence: CSSGKQGWRETQYF. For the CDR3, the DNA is TGCAGCTCGGGGAAACAGGGGTGGCGGGAGACCCAGTACTTC.

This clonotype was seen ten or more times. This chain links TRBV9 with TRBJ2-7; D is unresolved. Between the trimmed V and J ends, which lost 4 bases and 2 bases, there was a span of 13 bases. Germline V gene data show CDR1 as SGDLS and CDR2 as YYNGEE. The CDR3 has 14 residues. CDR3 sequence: CASSSNPTAYEQYF. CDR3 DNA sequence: TGTGCCAGCAGCAGCAACCCGACCGCCTACGAGCAGTACTTC.

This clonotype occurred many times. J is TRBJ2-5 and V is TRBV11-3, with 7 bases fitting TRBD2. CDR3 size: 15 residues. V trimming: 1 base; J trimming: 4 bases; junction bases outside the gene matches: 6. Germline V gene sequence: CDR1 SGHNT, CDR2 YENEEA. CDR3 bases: TGTGCCAGCAGCTTAGCCTTTGGCGGGGGAGAGACCCAGTACTTC. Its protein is CASSLAFGGGETQYF.

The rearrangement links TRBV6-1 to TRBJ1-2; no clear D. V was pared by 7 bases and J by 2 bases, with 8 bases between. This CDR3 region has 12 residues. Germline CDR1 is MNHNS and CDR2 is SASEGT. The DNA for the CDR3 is TGTGCCAGCACCCTAGACAACTATGGCTACACCTTC. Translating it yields CASTLDNYGYTF.

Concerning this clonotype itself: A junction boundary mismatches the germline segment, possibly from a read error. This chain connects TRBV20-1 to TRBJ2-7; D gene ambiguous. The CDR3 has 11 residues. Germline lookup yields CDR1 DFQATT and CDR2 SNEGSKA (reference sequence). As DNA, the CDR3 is TGCAGCGGCGTAGCCTCCTACGAGCAGTGCTTC. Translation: CSGVASYEQCF.

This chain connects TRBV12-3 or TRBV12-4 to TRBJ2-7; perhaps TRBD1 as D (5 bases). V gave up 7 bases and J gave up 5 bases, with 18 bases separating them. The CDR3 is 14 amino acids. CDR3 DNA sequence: TGTGCCAGCACGCCGGGCAGGGATGGCCACGAGCAGTACTTC. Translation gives CASTPGRDGHEQYF.

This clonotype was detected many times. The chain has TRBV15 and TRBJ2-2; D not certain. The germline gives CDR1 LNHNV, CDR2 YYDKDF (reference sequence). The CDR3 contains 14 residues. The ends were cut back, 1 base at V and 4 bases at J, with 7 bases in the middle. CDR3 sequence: CATSRAQATGELFF. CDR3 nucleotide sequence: TGTGCCACCAGCAGAGCACAAGCCACCGGGGAGCTGTTTTTT.

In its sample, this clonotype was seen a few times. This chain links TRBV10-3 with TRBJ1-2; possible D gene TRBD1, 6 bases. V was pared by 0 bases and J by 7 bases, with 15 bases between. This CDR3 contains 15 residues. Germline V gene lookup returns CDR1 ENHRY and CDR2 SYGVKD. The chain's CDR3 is CAISESDSRGFGYTF. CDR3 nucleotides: TGTGCCATCAGTGAGTCGGACAGCCGAGGGTTTGGCTACACCTTC.

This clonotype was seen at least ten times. The CDR3 region has the DNA TGCGCCAGCAGCTTCGAGGGCGGAGGAAACACCATATATTTT. Translating gives CASSFEGGGNTIYF. This chain uses TRBV5-1 with TRBJ1-3; D unclear. Trimming took off 2 bases at V and 4 bases at J, with 10 bases between the two ends. This CDR3 has 14 residues. Germline V CDR1 and CDR2: SGHRS, YFSETQ.

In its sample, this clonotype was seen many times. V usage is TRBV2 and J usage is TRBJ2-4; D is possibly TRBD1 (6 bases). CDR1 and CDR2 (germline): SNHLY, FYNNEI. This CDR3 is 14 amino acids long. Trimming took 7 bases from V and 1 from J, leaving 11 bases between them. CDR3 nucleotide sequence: TGTGCCAGCACCGAGGGGGTGGCCAAAAACATTCAGTACTTC. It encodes CASTEGVAKNIQYF.

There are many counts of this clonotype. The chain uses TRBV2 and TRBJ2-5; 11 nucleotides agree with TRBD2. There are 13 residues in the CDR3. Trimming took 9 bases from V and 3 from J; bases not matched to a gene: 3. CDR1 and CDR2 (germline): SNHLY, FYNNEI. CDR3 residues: CASTGLAEETQYF. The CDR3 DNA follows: TGTGCCAGTACGGGACTAGCGGAAGAGACCCAGTACTTC.

CDR3 region: CASSWGGGDQPQHF. In DNA form, the CDR3 reads TGCGCCAGCAGCTGGGGTGGTGGGGATCAGCCCCAGCATTTT. The chain recombines TRBV5-1 with TRBJ1-5; unclear D gene. Trimming took 3 bases from V and 5 from J, leaving 12 bases between them. CDR1 and CDR2 (germline): SGHRS, YFSETQ. The CDR3 is 14 residues long.

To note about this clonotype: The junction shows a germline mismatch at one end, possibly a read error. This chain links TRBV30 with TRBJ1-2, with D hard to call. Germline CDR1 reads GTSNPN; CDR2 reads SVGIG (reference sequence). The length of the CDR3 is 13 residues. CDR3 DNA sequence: TGTGCATGGACCCCAGCCCCAGCCTATGGCTACACCTTC. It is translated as CAWTPAPAYGYTF. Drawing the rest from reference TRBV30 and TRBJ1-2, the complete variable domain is SQTIHQWPATLVQPVGSPLSLECTVEGTSNPNLYWYRQAAGRGLQLLFYSVGIGQISSEVPQNLSASRPQDRQFILSSKKLLLSDSGFYLCAWTPAPAYGYTFGSGTRLTVV.

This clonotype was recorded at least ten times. The CDR3 DNA reads as TGTGCCAGCAGTTCCCCGGACAGGGGGCGGACTGAAGCTTTCTTT. It is translated as CASSSPDRGRTEAFF. The chain has TRBV27 and TRBJ1-1, with 11 bases that match TRBD1. Germline assignment: CDR1 MNHEY and CDR2 SMNVEV (reference sequence). The V and J ends lost 4 bases and 5 bases, in that order; junction bases with no gene match: 6. The CDR3 has 15 residues.

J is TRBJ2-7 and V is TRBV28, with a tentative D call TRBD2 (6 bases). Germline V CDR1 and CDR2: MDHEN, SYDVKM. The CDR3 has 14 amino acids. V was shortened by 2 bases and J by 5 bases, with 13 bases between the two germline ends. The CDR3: CASSLVLGGHEQYF. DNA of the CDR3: TGTGCCAGCAGTTTAGTTTTGGGAGGCCACGAGCAGTACTTC.

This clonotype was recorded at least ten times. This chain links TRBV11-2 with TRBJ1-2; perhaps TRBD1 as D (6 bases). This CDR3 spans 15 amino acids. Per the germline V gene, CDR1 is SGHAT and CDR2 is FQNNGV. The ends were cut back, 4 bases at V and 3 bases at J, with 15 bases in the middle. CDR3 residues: CASSSRDTTYYGYTF. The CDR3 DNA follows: TGTGCCAGCAGCTCCCGGGACACCACCTACTATGGCTACACCTTC.

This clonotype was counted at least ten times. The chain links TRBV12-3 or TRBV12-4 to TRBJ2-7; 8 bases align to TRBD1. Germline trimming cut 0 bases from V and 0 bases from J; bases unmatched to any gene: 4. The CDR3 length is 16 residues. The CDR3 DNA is TGTGCCAGCAGTTTAGCTAACAGGGGGAGCTCCTACGAGCAGTACTTC. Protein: CASSLANRGSSYEQYF.